Listed below are T cell receptor beta chains from one sample, sequenced in a study of identical twins. One entry per CDR3 protein, called by TCRdb with MiXCR from the 5' RACE reads. The sample holds about 220,000 distinct CDR3 sequences, approximately 7.9% seen once. This sample also belongs to another study, concerning yellow fever vaccine responses in identical twins.

What was sequenced was CD8+ T cells sorted from blood. All receptors derive from a woman aged 18-29 years in good health. Both conserved end residues are part of each CDR3. The D gene is left open where the match is weak. Clone size, where shown, is once, few, many, or a class for clones that have expanded.

CDR3 | DNA | J | D | V | size | length
CASSYFKRGTLEETQYF | TGTGCCAGCAGTTACTTTAAGCGGGGGACTTTGGAAGAGACCCAGTACTTC | TRBJ2-5 | TRBD2 | TRBV6-5 | - | 17
CASSPMRGGSDNEQFF | TGTGCCAGCAGCCCCATGCGGGGCGGGAGTGACAATGAGCAGTTCTTC | TRBJ2-1 | TRBD2 | TRBV13 | few | 16
CASSWGQGNYEQYF | TGTGCCAGCAGCTGGGGACAGGGAAACTACGAGCAGTACTTC | TRBJ2-7 | TRBD1 | TRBV7-2 | - | 14
CATIADTQYF | TGTGCCACCATCGCAGATACGCAGTATTTT | TRBJ2-3 | - | TRBV2 | - | 10
CAKKKNIQYF | TGTGCCAAAAAGAAAAACATTCAGTACTTC | TRBJ2-4 | - | TRBV7-9 | - | 10
CASTGPMNTEAFF | TGTGCCAGCACCGGACCCATGAACACTGAAGCTTTCTTT | TRBJ1-1 | - | TRBV27 | few | 13
CASSVSAYNEQFF | TGTGCCAGCAGTGTATCAGCTTACAATGAGCAGTTCTTC | TRBJ2-1 | - | TRBV2 | many | 13
CAESRGRGLSRGNEQFF | TGTGCCGAGAGCAGGGGGCGCGGGTTAAGTCGTGGAAATGAGCAGTTCTTC | TRBJ2-1 | TRBD1 | TRBV7-2 | - | 17
CSARETGDYGTQYF | TGCAGTGCTAGAGAAACGGGGGACTACGGGACCCAGTACTTC | TRBJ2-5 | TRBD2 | TRBV20-1 | few | 14
CASSSTGEGNTIYF | TGTGCCAGCAGCTCGACAGGGGAAGGAAACACCATATATTTT | TRBJ1-3 | TRBD1 | TRBV7-9 | few | 14
CANRTAPRSPLHF | TGTGCCAATCGGACAGCCCCCCGGTCACCCCTCCACTTT | TRBJ1-6 | - | TRBV24-1 | - | 13
CASSSGGTEAFF | TGTGCCAGCAGCTCCGGGGGCACTGAAGCTTTCTTT | TRBJ1-1 | - | TRBV12-3/TRBV12-4 | many | 12
CASSLPGLELYNDQFF | TGTGCCAGCAGCCTACCGGGACTAGAGCTTTACAATGACCAGTTCTTC | TRBJ2-1 | TRBD2 | TRBV14 | - | 16
CASSDGGSWTEAFF | TGTGCCAGCAGTGATGGCGGCAGTTGGACTGAAGCTTTCTTT | TRBJ1-1 | - | TRBV27 | - | 14
CATIAGGPGNEQFF | TGTGCCACCATAGCGGGGGGGCCGGGTAATGAGCAGTTCTTC | TRBJ2-1 | TRBD2 | TRBV2 | few | 14
CASSSWSSTDTQYF | TGTGCCAGCTCTTCGTGGTCTAGCACAGATACGCAGTATTTT | TRBJ2-3 | - | TRBV18 | - | 14
CASSPHDPTGVRALSYNEQFF | TGTGCCAGCAGTCCACACGACCCCACAGGAGTCAGAGCCCTCTCCTACAATGAGCAGTTCTTC | TRBJ2-1 | - | TRBV6-2/TRBV6-3 | few | 21
CSGENRENNEQFF | TGCAGCGGAGAGAACAGGGAAAACAATGAGCAGTTCTTC | TRBJ2-1 | - | TRBV29-1 | many | 13
CASSQVQIYNEQFF | TGCGCCAGCAGCCAAGTTCAGATCTACAATGAGCAGTTCTTC | TRBJ2-1 | - | TRBV4-1 | many | 14
CASSRLAGGRDTQYF | TGCGCCAGCAGCCGACTAGCGGGGGGGAGAGATACGCAGTATTTT | TRBJ2-3 | TRBD2 | TRBV5-1 | many | 15
CSVESPGGGGEQFF | TGCAGCGTTGAAAGCCCGGGTGGGGGCGGTGAGCAGTTCTTC | TRBJ2-1 | - | TRBV29-1 | many | 14
CSALEQEIYNEQFF | TGCAGTGCCCTGGAACAGGAGATATACAATGAGCAGTTCTTC | TRBJ2-1 | - | TRBV20-1 | - | 14
CSARMADQETQYF | TGCAGTGCTAGAATGGCAGACCAAGAGACCCAGTACTTC | TRBJ2-5 | - | TRBV20-1 | - | 13
CASSPHRNNEQFF | TGTGCCAGCAGCCCCCATCGAAACAATGAGCAGTTCTTC | TRBJ2-1 | - | TRBV9 | - | 13
CASSQGLAGREEQFF | TGTGCCAGCAGTCAGGGACTAGCCGGCCGGGAGGAGCAGTTCTTC | TRBJ2-1 | TRBD2 | TRBV7-9 | few | 15
CASSLEGAYEKLFF | TGTGCCAGCAGCTTAGAGGGGGCCTATGAAAAACTGTTTTTT | TRBJ1-4 | TRBD1 | TRBV7-9 | - | 14
CASSESSGRSSTDTQYF | TGTGCCAGCAGTGAGAGTAGCGGGAGGTCCTCTACAGATACGCAGTATTTT | TRBJ2-3 | TRBD2 | TRBV2 | few | 17
CASVWDFRSSDNEQFF | TGTGCCAGCGTCTGGGACTTCCGAAGTAGTGACAATGAGCAGTTCTTC | TRBJ2-1 | - | TRBV11-1 | many | 16
CASSPGPLASSSYEQYF | TGTGCCAGCAGTCCTGGGCCCCTAGCGTCTAGCTCCTACGAGCAGTACTTC | TRBJ2-7 | - | TRBV7-9 | few | 17
CASSSRLARYNEQFF | TGTGCCAGCAGCTCGAGACTAGCCCGCTACAATGAGCAGTTCTTC | TRBJ2-1 | TRBD2 | TRBV11-2 | many | 15